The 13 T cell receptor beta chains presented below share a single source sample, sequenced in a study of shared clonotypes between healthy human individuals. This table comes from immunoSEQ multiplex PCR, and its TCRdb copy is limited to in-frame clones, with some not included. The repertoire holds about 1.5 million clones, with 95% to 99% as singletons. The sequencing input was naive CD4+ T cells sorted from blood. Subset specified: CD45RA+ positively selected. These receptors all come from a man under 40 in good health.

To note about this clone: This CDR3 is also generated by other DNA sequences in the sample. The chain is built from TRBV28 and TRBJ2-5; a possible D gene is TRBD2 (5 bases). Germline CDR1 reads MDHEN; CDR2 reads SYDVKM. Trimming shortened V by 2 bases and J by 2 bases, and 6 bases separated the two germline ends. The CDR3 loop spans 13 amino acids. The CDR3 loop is CASSLTRQETQYF. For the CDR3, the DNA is TGTGCCAGCAGTTTAACTAGACAAGAGACCCAGTACTTC.

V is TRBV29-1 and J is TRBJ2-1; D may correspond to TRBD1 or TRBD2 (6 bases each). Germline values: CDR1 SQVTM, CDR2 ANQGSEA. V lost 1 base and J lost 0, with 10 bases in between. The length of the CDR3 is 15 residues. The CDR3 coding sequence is TGCAGCGTTGAAGGGACGGGGGCCTCCTACAATGAGCAGTTCTTC. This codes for CSVEGTGASYNEQFF.

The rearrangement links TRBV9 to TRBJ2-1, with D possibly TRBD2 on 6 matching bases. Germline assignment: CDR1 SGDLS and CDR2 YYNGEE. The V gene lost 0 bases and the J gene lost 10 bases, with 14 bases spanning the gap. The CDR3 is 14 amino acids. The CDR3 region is CASSVAGGNTEQFF. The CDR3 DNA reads TGTGCCAGCAGCGTAGCGGGCGGGAATACCGAGCAGTTCTTC.

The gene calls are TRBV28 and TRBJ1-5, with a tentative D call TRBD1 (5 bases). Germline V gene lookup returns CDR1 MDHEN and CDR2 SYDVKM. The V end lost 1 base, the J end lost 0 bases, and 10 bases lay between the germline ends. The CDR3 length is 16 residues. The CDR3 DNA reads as TGTGCCAGCAGTTTATTGGCAGGGTATAGCAATCAGCCCCAGCATTTT. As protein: CASSLLAGYSNQPQHF.

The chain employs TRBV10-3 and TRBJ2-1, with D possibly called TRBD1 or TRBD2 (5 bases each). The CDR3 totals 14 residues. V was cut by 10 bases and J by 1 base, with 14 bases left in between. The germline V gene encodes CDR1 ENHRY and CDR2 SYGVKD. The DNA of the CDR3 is TGTGCCACACAGGTCGGGAAGTCCTACAATGAGCAGTTCTTC. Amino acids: CATQVGKSYNEQFF.

DNA of the CDR3: TGTGCCAGCAGATCCTCGGGACAGGGGAACACTGAAGCTTTCTTT. Protein sequence: CASRSSGQGNTEAFF. This chain joins TRBV28 and TRBJ1-1; 9 bases map to TRBD1. Germline CDR1 and CDR2: MDHEN and SYDVKM. Losses at the gene ends were 6 bases for V and 1 base for J; bases not matched to a gene: 6. The CDR3 is 15 amino acids. The full variable domain, in which reference TRBV28 and TRBJ1-1 provide the parts outside the CDR3, is DVKVTQSSRYLVKRTGEKVFLECVQDMDHENMFWYRQDPGLGLRLIYFSYDVKMKEKGDIPEGYSVSREKKERFSLILESASTNQTSMYLCASRSSGQGNTEAFFGQGTRLTVV.

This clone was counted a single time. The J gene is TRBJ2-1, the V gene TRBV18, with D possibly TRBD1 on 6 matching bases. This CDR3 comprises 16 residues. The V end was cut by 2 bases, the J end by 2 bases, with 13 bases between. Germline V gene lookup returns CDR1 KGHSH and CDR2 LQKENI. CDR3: CASSPKAGVTYNEQFF. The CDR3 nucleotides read TGTGCCAGCTCACCAAAAGCAGGGGTCACCTACAATGAGCAGTTCTTC.

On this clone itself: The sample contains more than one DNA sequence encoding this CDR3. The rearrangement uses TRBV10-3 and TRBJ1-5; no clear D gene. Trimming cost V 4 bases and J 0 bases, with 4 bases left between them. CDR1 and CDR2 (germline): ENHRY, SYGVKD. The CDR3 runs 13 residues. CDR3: CAISGNSNQPQHF. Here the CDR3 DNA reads TGTGCCATCAGTGGGAATAGCAATCAGCCCCAGCATTTT.

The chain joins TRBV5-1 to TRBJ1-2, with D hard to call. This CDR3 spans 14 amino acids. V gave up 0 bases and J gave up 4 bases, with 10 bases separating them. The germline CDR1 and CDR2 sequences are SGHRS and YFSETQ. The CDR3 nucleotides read TGCGCCAGCAGCTTGGTCTCAGCCGGCTATGGCTACACCTTC. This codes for CASSLVSAGYGYTF.

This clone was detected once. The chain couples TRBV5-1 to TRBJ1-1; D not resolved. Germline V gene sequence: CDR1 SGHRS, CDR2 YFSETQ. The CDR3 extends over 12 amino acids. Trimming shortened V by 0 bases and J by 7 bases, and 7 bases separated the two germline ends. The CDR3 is CASSLAHGEAFF. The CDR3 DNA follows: TGCGCCAGCAGCTTGGCACACGGTGAAGCTTTCTTT.

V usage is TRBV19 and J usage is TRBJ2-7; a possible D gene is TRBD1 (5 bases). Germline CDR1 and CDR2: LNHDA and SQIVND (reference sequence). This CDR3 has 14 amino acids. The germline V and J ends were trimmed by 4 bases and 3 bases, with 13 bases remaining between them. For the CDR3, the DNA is TGTGCCAGTAGTACCGCTTGGGGCAACTACGAGCAGTACTTC. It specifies CASSTAWGNYEQYF.

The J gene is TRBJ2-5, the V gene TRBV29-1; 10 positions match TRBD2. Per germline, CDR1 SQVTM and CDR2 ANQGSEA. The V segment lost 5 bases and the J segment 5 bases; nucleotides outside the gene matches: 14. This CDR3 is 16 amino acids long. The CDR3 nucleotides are TGCAGCGTTTCGAGGCTAGCGGGAGTACTTAGGGAGACCCAGTACTTC. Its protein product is CSVSRLAGVLRETQYF. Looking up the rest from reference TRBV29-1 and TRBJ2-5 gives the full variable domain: SAVISQKPSRDICQRGTSLTIQCQVDSQVTMMFWYRQQPGQSLTLIATANQGSEATYESGFVIDKFPISRPNLTFSTLTVSNMSPEDSSIYLCSVSRLAGVLRETQYFGPGTRLLVL.

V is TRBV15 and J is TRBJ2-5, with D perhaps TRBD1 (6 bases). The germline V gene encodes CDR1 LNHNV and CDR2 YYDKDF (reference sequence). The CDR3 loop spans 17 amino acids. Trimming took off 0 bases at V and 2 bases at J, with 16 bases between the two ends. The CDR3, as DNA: TGTGCCACCAGCAGAGATCTGGCAGGGGTCTCTCAAGAGACCCAGTACTTC. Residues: CATSRDLAGVSQETQYF.